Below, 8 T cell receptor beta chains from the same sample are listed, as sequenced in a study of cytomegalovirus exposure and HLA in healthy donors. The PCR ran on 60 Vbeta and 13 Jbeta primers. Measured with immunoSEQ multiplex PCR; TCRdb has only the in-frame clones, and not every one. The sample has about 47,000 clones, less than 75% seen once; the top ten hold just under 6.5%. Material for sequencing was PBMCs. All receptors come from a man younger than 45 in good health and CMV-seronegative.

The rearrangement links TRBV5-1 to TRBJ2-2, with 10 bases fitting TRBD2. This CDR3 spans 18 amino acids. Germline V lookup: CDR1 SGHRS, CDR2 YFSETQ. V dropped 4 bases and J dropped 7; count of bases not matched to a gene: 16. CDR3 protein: CASSLDIPGLARGGELFF. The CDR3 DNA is TGCGCCAGCAGCCTGGATATTCCGGGACTAGCGAGAGGCGGGGAGCTGTTTTTT.

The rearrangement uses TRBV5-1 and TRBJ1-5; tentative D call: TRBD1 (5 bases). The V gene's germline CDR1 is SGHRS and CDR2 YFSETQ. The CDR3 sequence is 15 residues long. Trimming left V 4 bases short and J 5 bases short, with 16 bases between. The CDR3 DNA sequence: TGCGCCAGCAGCCCCTGGGCGGGGACCGATCAGCCCCAGCATTTT. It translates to CASSPWAGTDQPQHF.

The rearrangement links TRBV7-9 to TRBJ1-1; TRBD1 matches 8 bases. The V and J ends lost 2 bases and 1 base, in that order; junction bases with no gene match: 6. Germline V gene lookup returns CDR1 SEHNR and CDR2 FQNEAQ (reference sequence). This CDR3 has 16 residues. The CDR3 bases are TGTGCCAGCAGCTTATTGGTCGGGACAGGGAACACTGAAGCTTTCTTT. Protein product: CASSLLVGTGNTEAFF. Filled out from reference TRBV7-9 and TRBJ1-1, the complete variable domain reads DTGVSQNPRHKITKRGQNVTFRCDPISEHNRLYWYRQTLGQGPEFLTYFQNEAQLEKSRLLSDRFSAERPKGSFSTLEIQRTEQGDSAMYLCASSLLVGTGNTEAFFGQGTRLTVV.

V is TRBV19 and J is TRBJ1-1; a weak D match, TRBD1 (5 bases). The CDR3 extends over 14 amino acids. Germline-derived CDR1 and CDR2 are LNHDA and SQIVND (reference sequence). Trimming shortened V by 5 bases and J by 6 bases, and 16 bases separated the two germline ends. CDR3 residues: CASSPFGGEAEAFF. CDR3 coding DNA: TGTGCCAGTAGTCCGTTCGGGGGGGAGGCTGAAGCTTTCTTT. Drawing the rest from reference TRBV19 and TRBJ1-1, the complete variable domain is DGGITQSPKYLFRKEGQNVTLSCEQNLNHDAMYWYRQDPGQGLRLIYYSQIVNDFQKGDIAEGYSVSREKKESFPLTVTSAQKNPTAFYLCASSPFGGEAEAFFGQGTRLTVV.

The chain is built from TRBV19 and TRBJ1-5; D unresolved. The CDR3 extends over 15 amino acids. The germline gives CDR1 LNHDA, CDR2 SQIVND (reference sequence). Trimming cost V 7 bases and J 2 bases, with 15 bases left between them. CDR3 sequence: CASKLAPAGNQPQHF. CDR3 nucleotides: TGTGCCAGTAAGTTGGCACCCGCGGGCAATCAGCCCCAGCATTTT.

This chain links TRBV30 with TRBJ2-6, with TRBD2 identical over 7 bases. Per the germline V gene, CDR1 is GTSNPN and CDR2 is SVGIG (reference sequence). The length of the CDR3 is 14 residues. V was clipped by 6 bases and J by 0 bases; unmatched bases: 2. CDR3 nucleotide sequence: TGTGCCTGTTCGGGGGGCTCTGGGGCCAACGTCCTGACTTTC. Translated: CACSGGSGANVLTF.

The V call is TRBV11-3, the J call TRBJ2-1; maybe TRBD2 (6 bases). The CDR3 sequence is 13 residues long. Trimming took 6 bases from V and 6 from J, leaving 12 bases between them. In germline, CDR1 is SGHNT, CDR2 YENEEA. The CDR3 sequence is CASSTDGSNEQFF. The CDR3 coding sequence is TGTGCCAGCAGTACCGACGGGAGCAATGAGCAGTTCTTC.

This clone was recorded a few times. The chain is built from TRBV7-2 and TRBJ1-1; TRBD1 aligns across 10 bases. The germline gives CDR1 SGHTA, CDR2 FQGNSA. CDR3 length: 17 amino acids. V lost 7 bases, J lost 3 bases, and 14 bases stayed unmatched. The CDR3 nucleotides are TGTGCCAGCACCGAGGACAGGGGGTTTTTTTCATACACTGAAGCTTTCTTT. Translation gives CASTEDRGFFSYTEAFF.